A selection of T cell receptor beta chains follows, all from one sample in a study of shared clonotypes between healthy human individuals. Data came from immunoSEQ multiplex PCR; TCRdb stores just in-frame clones and leaves some out. Of some 1.5 million clones in the sample, approximately 96% were seen once. The sequencing sample was made of naive CD4+ T cells sorted from blood. The source of these receptors is a man aged 25 to 40 in good health. Both conserved end residues are part of each CDR3. D genes are given only for firm matches. Clone size is given for some rows only: seen once, a few or many times, or a class if the clone is expanded.

cdr3_length d_call j_call v_call clone_size cdr3_nt cdr3_aa
15 NA TRBJ1-1 TRBV4-1 NA TGCGCCAGCAGCCAAGGGGGAGCAGGGATCACTGAAGCTTTCTTT CASSQGGAGITEAFF
18 TRBD2 TRBJ2-1 TRBV6-4 NA TGTGCCAGCAGTGACTATAACGTTCTAGCGGGAGGAACCGATGAGCAGTTCTTC CASSDYNVLAGGTDEQFF
17 NA TRBJ2-2 TRBV18 NA TGTGCCAGCTCGCCCCGAGGGGTCGGGGGAGTCACCGGGGAGCTGTTTTTT CASSPRGVGGVTGELFF
13 NA TRBJ1-2 TRBV4-1 NA TGCGCCAGCAAAGGAAACCCGAACTATGGCTACACCTTC CASKGNPNYGYTF
15 NA TRBJ2-7 TRBV5-6 NA TGTGCCAGCGCTCCCAGAAACTCGCGGCTCTACGAGCAGTACTTC CASAPRNSRLYEQYF
14 NA TRBJ1-2 TRBV5-4 NA TGTGCCAGCAGCTTCCCTGGGCGCGGCTATGGCTACACCTTC CASSFPGRGYGYTF
13 NA TRBJ1-1 TRBV28 NA TGTGCCAGCAGTTTAAAGGGCAGGGTTGAAGCTTTCTTT CASSLKGRVEAFF
14 TRBD1 TRBJ2-7 TRBV19 NA TGTGCCAGTAGTCCCCAGGGGGCAGGCTACGAGCAGTACTTC CASSPQGAGYEQYF
14 NA TRBJ1-2 TRBV5-4 NA TGTGCCAGCAGGGGGTCCTCTGTCGGTCGTGGCTACACCTTC CASRGSSVGRGYTF
16 TRBD1 TRBJ2-3 TRBV5-1 NA TGCGCCAGCAGTATTCCTACAGGGGGCTACTCCGATACGCAGTATTTT CASSIPTGGYSDTQYF
14 NA TRBJ2-7 TRBV10-3 NA TGTGCCATCTCCTCCCGGGCCTCGTACTACGAGCAGTACTTC CAISSRASYYEQYF
11 TRBD2 TRBJ2-4 TRBV20-1 NA TGCAGTCCATCTGTGGACGGGAGGGGCTACTTC CSPSVDGRGYF
13 TRBD1 TRBJ2-7 TRBV5-1 NA TGCGCCAGCAGTCGGACAGGTGGCCACGAGCAGTACTTC CASSRTGGHEQYF
14 TRBD1 TRBJ2-5 TRBV7-9 NA TGTGCCAGCACCTTCGGACAGGGGCAAGAGACCCAGTACTTC CASTFGQGQETQYF
15 NA TRBJ1-1 TRBV9 NA TGTGCCAGCAGCGTAGTTGATAGGGGAAGTACTGAAGCTTTCTTT CASSVVDRGSTEAFF
15 NA TRBJ2-7 TRBV15 NA TGTGCCACCAGCAGAGACGCAGGGCTTTCCTACGAGCAGTACTTC CATSRDAGLSYEQYF
16 TRBD1 TRBJ2-1 TRBV30 NA TGTGCCTGGAGTGTTAGGAAAGGGACAGGAGTAGATGAGCAGTTCTTC CAWSVRKGTGVDEQFF
16 TRBD2 TRBJ2-7 TRBV11-2 NA TGTGCCAGCAGCCCTCGAAGGGAGGGGATAACCTACGAGCAGTACTTC CASSPRREGITYEQYF
17 NA TRBJ1-5 TRBV15 NA TGTGCCACCAGCAGAGATCGGCCCAAGAACTACAATCAGCCCCAGCATTTT CATSRDRPKNYNQPQHF
11 NA TRBJ2-5 TRBV6-5 NA TGTGCCAGTGGGGGAGATTCGGCCCAGTACTTC CASGGDSAQYF
10 NA TRBJ2-1 TRBV20-1 few TGCAGTCCCTATAATGGTGAGCAGTTCTTC CSPYNGEQFF
13 TRBD1 TRBJ2-7 TRBV10-2 NA TGCGCCAGCAGCGCTCGGGACAGATCCGAGCAGTACTTC CASSARDRSEQYF
16 NA TRBJ1-4 TRBV19 NA TGTGCCAGTAGTACCCTCCTGGGGGCAACTAATGAAAAACTGTTTTTT CASSTLLGATNEKLFF
13 NA TRBJ1-1 TRBV11-2 once TGTGCCAGCAGCCGGGACTTTGGGGCTGAAGCTTTCTTT CASSRDFGAEAFF
15 NA TRBJ2-3 TRBV5-1 NA TGCGCCAGCAGCTTGGAGGCGCATAGCACAGATACGCAGTATTTT CASSLEAHSTDTQYF
12 NA TRBJ1-2 TRBV6-5 NA TGTGCCAGCAGTTACACCAGGGGAGGCTACACCTTC CASSYTRGGYTF
15 TRBD2 TRBJ2-1 TRBV9 once TGTGCCAGCAGCGACCTAAGGACTAGCGGGAATGAGCAGTTCTTC CASSDLRTSGNEQFF
15 NA TRBJ2-1 TRBV10-3 NA TGTGCCATCAGTGAGTCTGCGGAGGGGTACAATGAGCAGTTCTTC CAISESAEGYNEQFF
14 NA TRBJ1-1 TRBV5-1 NA TGCGCCAGCAGCACATACAGGGAGAGCACTGAAGCTTTCTTT CASSTYRESTEAFF
15 NA TRBJ2-5 TRBV29-1 NA TGCAGCGTTGTATGTCCGGCGATCCGGTTGGAGACCCAGTACTTC CSVVCPAIRLETQYF
14 NA TRBJ2-7 TRBV21-1 NA TGTGCCAGCAGCAAGAGGACAGCCGGCTACGAGCAGTACTTC CASSKRTAGYEQYF
16 TRBD1 TRBJ2-2 TRBV4-3 NA TGCGCCAGCAGCCACCGACAGGGCCCAAACACCGGGGAGCTGTTTTTT CASSHRQGPNTGELFF
16 TRBD2 TRBJ2-1 TRBV2 NA TGTGCCAGTACAACAGCAGGACTAGCGGTTACAAATGAGCAGTTCTTC CASTTAGLAVTNEQFF
15 TRBD2 TRBJ2-7 TRBV10-3 NA TGTGCCATCAGTGAAAAGATAGGGCGGGAGTACGAGCAGTACTTC CAISEKIGREYEQYF
15 NA TRBJ1-2 TRBV4-3 NA TGCGCCAGCAGCCAAGAAATAGGGGAGTACTATGGCTACACCTTC CASSQEIGEYYGYTF
14 TRBD1 TRBJ2-5 TRBV19 once TGTGCCAGTAGTATCCGGGACAGGGTTAAGACCCAGTACTTC CASSIRDRVKTQYF
15 NA TRBJ2-6 TRBV7-2 NA TGTGCCAGCAGCTTACGGCGCTCTGGGGCCAACGTCCTGACTTTC CASSLRRSGANVLTF
13 TRBD1 TRBJ2-5 TRBV10-2 once TGCGCCAGCAGGGGACAGGGTAAGGAGACCCAGTACTTC CASRGQGKETQYF
13 TRBD2 TRBJ2-1 TRBV2 NA TGTGCCAGCAGGTCCGGGAGGTACAATGAGCAGTTCTTC CASRSGRYNEQFF
14 NA TRBJ2-5 TRBV27 NA TGTGCCAGCAGTTTATCTGAAGGGCTGGAGACCCAGTACTTC CASSLSEGLETQYF
11 TRBD2 TRBJ2-7 TRBV10-3 NA TGTGCCATCCGGGGGGACTACGAGCAGTACTTC CAIRGDYEQYF
12 NA TRBJ1-2 TRBV29-1 NA TGCAGCGTTACAGGGCCCAGCCCTGGCTACACCTTC CSVTGPSPGYTF
17 TRBD2 TRBJ2-1 TRBV5-6 NA TGTGCCAGCAGCTTGTATTTTGGGACTAGCGTCAACAATGAGCAGTTCTTC CASSLYFGTSVNNEQFF
13 NA TRBJ2-6 TRBV28 NA TGTGCCAGCAGGATGTCTGGGGCCAACGTCCTGACTTTC CASRMSGANVLTF
13 NA TRBJ2-1 TRBV11-2 NA TGTGCCAGCAGCTTAGAAGCGCTCAATGAGCAGTTCTTC CASSLEALNEQFF
15 NA TRBJ1-4 TRBV7-9 once TGTGCCAGCAGCCGCCGGGGGCAACTTAATGAAAAACTGTTTTTT CASSRRGQLNEKLFF
13 NA TRBJ2-2 TRBV28 NA TGTGCCAGCACCCCGGCCAACACCGGGGAGCTGTTTTTT CASTPANTGELFF
13 TRBD2 TRBJ2-1 TRBV29-1 NA TGCAGCGCCGCTAGCGGGAGGGGGGTCGAGCAGTTCTTC CSAASGRGVEQFF
16 NA TRBJ1-5 TRBV7-9 NA TGTGCCAGCAGCTTAGGGGGGCAGACGGAGGGCCAGCCCCAGCATTTT CASSLGGQTEGQPQHF
14 TRBD1 TRBJ1-2 TRBV9 NA TGTGCCAGCAGCTCACCCTTCAGGGGGCTCGGCTACACCTTC CASSSPFRGLGYTF
15 NA TRBJ1-1 TRBV5-1 NA TGCGCCAGCAGCGCCGGACGGGTAATGAACACTGAAGCTTTCTTT CASSAGRVMNTEAFF
14 NA TRBJ1-5 TRBV18 NA TGTGCCAGCACCGCGGATCGAAACAATCAGCCCCAGCATTTT CASTADRNNQPQHF
16 TRBD2 TRBJ2-1 TRBV27 NA TGTGCCAGCAGTCCCGGGACTAGCGCCTCCCAGCATGAGCAGTTCTTC CASSPGTSASQHEQFF
16 TRBD2 TRBJ2-2 TRBV18 NA TGTGCCAGCTCGCAAACACTAGCGGCGAACACCGGGGAGCTGTTTTTT CASSQTLAANTGELFF
18 NA TRBJ2-7 TRBV9 NA TGTGCCAGCAGTGTCGGCAGTGACTCCGGGACTCAGTCCTACGAGCAGTACTTC CASSVGSDSGTQSYEQYF